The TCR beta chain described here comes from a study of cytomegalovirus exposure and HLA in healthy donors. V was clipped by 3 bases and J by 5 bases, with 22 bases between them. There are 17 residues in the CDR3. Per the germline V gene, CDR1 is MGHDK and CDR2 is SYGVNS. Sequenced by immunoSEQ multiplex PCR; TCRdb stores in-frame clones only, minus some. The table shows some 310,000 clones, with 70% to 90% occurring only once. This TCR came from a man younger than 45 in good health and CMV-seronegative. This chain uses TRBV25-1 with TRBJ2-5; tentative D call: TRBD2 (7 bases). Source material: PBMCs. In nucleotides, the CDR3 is TGTGCCAGCAGTGACGCTGGGGGGGGCAGGAGGACCGAGACCCAGTACTTC. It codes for CASSDAGGGRRTETQYF.